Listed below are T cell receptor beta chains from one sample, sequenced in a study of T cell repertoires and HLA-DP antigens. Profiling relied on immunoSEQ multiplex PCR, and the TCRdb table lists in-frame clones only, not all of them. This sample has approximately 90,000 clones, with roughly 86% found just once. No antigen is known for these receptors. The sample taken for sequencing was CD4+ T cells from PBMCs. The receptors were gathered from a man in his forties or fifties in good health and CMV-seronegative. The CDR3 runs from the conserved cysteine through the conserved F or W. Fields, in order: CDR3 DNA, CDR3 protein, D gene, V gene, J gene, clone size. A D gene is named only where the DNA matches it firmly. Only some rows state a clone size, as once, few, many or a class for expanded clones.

cdr3_nt: TGCGCCAGCAGCCCGCAAGGGGCCAACGTCCTGACTTTC; cdr3_aa: CASSPQGANVLTF; d_call: NA; v_call: TRBV5-1; j_call: TRBJ2-6; clone_size: NA
cdr3_nt: TGTGCCAGCAGCCATAGGACTAGCGGGGTAGGGTCGGATACGCAGTATTTT; cdr3_aa: CASSHRTSGVGSDTQYF; d_call: TRBD2; v_call: TRBV7-9; j_call: TRBJ2-3; clone_size: NA
cdr3_nt: TGTGCCAGCAGTGTTGGACTAGATCATTGGGGTGAGCAGTTCTTC; cdr3_aa: CASSVGLDHWGEQFF; d_call: TRBD2; v_call: TRBV7-9; j_call: TRBJ2-1; clone_size: NA
cdr3_nt: TGTGCCAGCAGCGCCCCGGGACAGCACACTGAAGCTTTCTTT; cdr3_aa: CASSAPGQHTEAFF; d_call: TRBD1; v_call: TRBV7-2; j_call: TRBJ1-1; clone_size: NA
cdr3_nt: TGCGCCAGCAGCCAAGGGAATGACGGGAAAGAAGCTTTCTTT; cdr3_aa: CASSQGNDGKEAFF; d_call: NA; v_call: TRBV4-3; j_call: TRBJ1-1; clone_size: NA
cdr3_nt: TGTGCCAGCAGCTTAGAAGGGGCCCTTCAAGAGACCCAGTACTTC; cdr3_aa: CASSLEGALQETQYF; d_call: NA; v_call: TRBV13; j_call: TRBJ2-5; clone_size: NA
cdr3_nt: TGTGCCAGCAGCTTTTGGAGGAGCACAGATACGCAGTATTTT; cdr3_aa: CASSFWRSTDTQYF; d_call: NA; v_call: TRBV5-5; j_call: TRBJ2-3; clone_size: NA
cdr3_nt: TGTGCCATCAGTGAGTCGTTCGGAGGAGGGGACACTGAAGCTTTCTTT; cdr3_aa: CAISESFGGGDTEAFF; d_call: NA; v_call: TRBV10-3; j_call: TRBJ1-1; clone_size: NA
cdr3_nt: TGTGCCAGCAGCTTAAAGGGGGATACGCAGTATTTT; cdr3_aa: CASSLKGDTQYF; d_call: NA; v_call: TRBV7-3; j_call: TRBJ2-3; clone_size: NA
cdr3_nt: TGTGCCACCAGCAGAAATTTCGGCAGGGGGGACACCATATATTTT; cdr3_aa: CATSRNFGRGDTIYF; d_call: TRBD1; v_call: TRBV15; j_call: TRBJ1-3; clone_size: NA
cdr3_nt: TGTGCCAGCAGTTACGTAGGCGGGAGGGGGGTGGATACGCAGTATTTT; cdr3_aa: CASSYVGGRGVDTQYF; d_call: TRBD2; v_call: TRBV6-5; j_call: TRBJ2-3; clone_size: NA
cdr3_nt: TGTGCCAGCAGCCCCAGCGGGAGCAGCACAGATACGCAGTATTTT; cdr3_aa: CASSPSGSSTDTQYF; d_call: TRBD2; v_call: TRBV7-2; j_call: TRBJ2-3; clone_size: NA
cdr3_nt: TGCAGTGCTTTAAGCTACGAGCAGTACTTC; cdr3_aa: CSALSYEQYF; d_call: NA; v_call: TRBV20-1; j_call: TRBJ2-7; clone_size: NA
cdr3_nt: TGCGCCAGCAGCTTGGTCCCAGCGGGGGGCACAGATACGCAGTATTTT; cdr3_aa: CASSLVPAGGTDTQYF; d_call: TRBD2; v_call: TRBV5-1; j_call: TRBJ2-3; clone_size: once
cdr3_nt: TGTGCCAGCAGTATACAGGGATACGAGCAGTACTTC; cdr3_aa: CASSIQGYEQYF; d_call: NA; v_call: TRBV2; j_call: TRBJ2-7; clone_size: once
cdr3_nt: TGTGCCAGCAGCTTGGGGACGAGCTCTGGAAACACCATATATTTT; cdr3_aa: CASSLGTSSGNTIYF; d_call: NA; v_call: TRBV5-8; j_call: TRBJ1-3; clone_size: NA
cdr3_nt: TGTGCCAGCAGCTTGGGAGCAGCGAACACCGGGGAGCTGTTTTTT; cdr3_aa: CASSLGAANTGELFF; d_call: NA; v_call: TRBV5-4; j_call: TRBJ2-2; clone_size: NA
cdr3_nt: TGTGCCAGCAGCTTTATCCGGGGCGCGTCGACCCAGTACTTC; cdr3_aa: CASSFIRGASTQYF; d_call: NA; v_call: TRBV5-8; j_call: TRBJ2-5; clone_size: NA
cdr3_nt: TGTGCCAGTAGGGACAGGGGTGGACAGCCCCAGCATTTT; cdr3_aa: CASRDRGGQPQHF; d_call: TRBD1; v_call: TRBV19; j_call: TRBJ1-5; clone_size: NA
cdr3_nt: TGTGCCAGCAGCCAAGATTTCGGAGTTCGGAACACTGAAGCTTTCTTT; cdr3_aa: CASSQDFGVRNTEAFF; d_call: NA; v_call: TRBV14; j_call: TRBJ1-1; clone_size: NA
cdr3_nt: TGTGCCTGGATTGGTAGCGGGGGCTATCAGGAGACCCAGTACTTC; cdr3_aa: CAWIGSGGYQETQYF; d_call: TRBD2; v_call: TRBV30; j_call: TRBJ2-5; clone_size: once
cdr3_nt: TGTGCCAGCAGCCAAGAAACCGTACTAGCGGGAAACACCGGGGAGCTGTTTTTT; cdr3_aa: CASSQETVLAGNTGELFF; d_call: TRBD2; v_call: TRBV4-2; j_call: TRBJ2-2; clone_size: few
cdr3_nt: TGTGCCAGCAGCTTATCGGAAGCGGAGATCTACGAGCAGTACTTC; cdr3_aa: CASSLSEAEIYEQYF; d_call: NA; v_call: TRBV7-2; j_call: TRBJ2-7; clone_size: NA
cdr3_nt: TGTGCCAGCAGCTTGGACAGGGAAGCTTTCTTT; cdr3_aa: CASSLDREAFF; d_call: TRBD1; v_call: TRBV7-9; j_call: TRBJ1-1; clone_size: NA
cdr3_nt: TGTGCCAGCAGCCGCCCCGGGACCATTCAAGAGACCCAGTACTTC; cdr3_aa: CASSRPGTIQETQYF; d_call: NA; v_call: TRBV7-2; j_call: TRBJ2-5; clone_size: once
cdr3_nt: TGTGCCAGCAGCCCCGTCGGGACTAGCGGGGGGGCGGAGCAGTTCTTC; cdr3_aa: CASSPVGTSGGAEQFF; d_call: TRBD2; v_call: TRBV7-6; j_call: TRBJ2-1; clone_size: NA
cdr3_nt: TGTGCCAGCAGTATTCCACCTTACGAGCAGTACTTC; cdr3_aa: CASSIPPYEQYF; d_call: NA; v_call: TRBV28; j_call: TRBJ2-7; clone_size: NA
cdr3_nt: TGTGCCAGCAGTGAAGCGGGAGATGTGGCAGAGACCCAGTACTTC; cdr3_aa: CASSEAGDVAETQYF; d_call: NA; v_call: TRBV6-1; j_call: TRBJ2-5; clone_size: few
cdr3_nt: TGTGCCAGCGGAGTGCTTGGACAGCATGCTGGAAACACCATATATTTT; cdr3_aa: CASGVLGQHAGNTIYF; d_call: NA; v_call: TRBV2; j_call: TRBJ1-3; clone_size: NA
cdr3_nt: TGTGCCTGGAGCCGAGTGTTGGACTTAGCTTTCTTT; cdr3_aa: CAWSRVLDLAFF; d_call: NA; v_call: TRBV30; j_call: TRBJ1-1; clone_size: NA
cdr3_nt: TGTGCCATCAGAGCGGGAGGCCGCACAGATACGCAGTATTTT; cdr3_aa: CAIRAGGRTDTQYF; d_call: TRBD2; v_call: TRBV10-3; j_call: TRBJ2-3; clone_size: NA
cdr3_nt: TGTGCCAGCAGCGTAGACGGGACAGGCAATCAGCCCCAGCATTTT; cdr3_aa: CASSVDGTGNQPQHF; d_call: TRBD1; v_call: TRBV9; j_call: TRBJ1-5; clone_size: NA
cdr3_nt: TGTGCCAGCAGCTTACTTAATAGGGGGGACAGACACTACGAGCAGTACTTC; cdr3_aa: CASSLLNRGDRHYEQYF; d_call: NA; v_call: TRBV11-3; j_call: TRBJ2-7; clone_size: NA
cdr3_nt: TGTGCCAGCAGTCTAAGGGAGGGCCTATACAATGAGCAGTTCTTC; cdr3_aa: CASSLREGLYNEQFF; d_call: TRBD2; v_call: TRBV6-1; j_call: TRBJ2-1; clone_size: NA
cdr3_nt: TGTGCCATCAGGCCGGGACAGGGGGCCTACGAGCAGTACTTC; cdr3_aa: CAIRPGQGAYEQYF; d_call: TRBD1; v_call: TRBV10-3; j_call: TRBJ2-7; clone_size: once
cdr3_nt: TGTGCCAGCAGTGCCCCCACGGGCTTACCTAGCAATCAGCCCCAGCATTTT; cdr3_aa: CASSAPTGLPSNQPQHF; d_call: NA; v_call: TRBV6-1; j_call: TRBJ1-5; clone_size: NA
cdr3_nt: TGTGCCAGCAGTTTAGGACTAGGAACAGATACGCAGTATTTT; cdr3_aa: CASSLGLGTDTQYF; d_call: TRBD2; v_call: TRBV27; j_call: TRBJ2-3; clone_size: NA
cdr3_nt: TGTGCCAGCTCACCCTCGACAGGGTCGCTTAACTTT; cdr3_aa: CASSPSTGSLNF; d_call: TRBD1; v_call: TRBV18; j_call: TRBJ1-6; clone_size: NA
cdr3_nt: TGTGCCAGCATTGTAGGACAGACCTTTTCGAACACCGGGGAGCTGTTTTTT; cdr3_aa: CASIVGQTFSNTGELFF; d_call: NA; v_call: TRBV9; j_call: TRBJ2-2; clone_size: NA
cdr3_nt: TGTGCCAGCAGTTTGGCCTCGTATGGACTAGCGGGGAGCACAGATACGCAGTATTTT; cdr3_aa: CASSLASYGLAGSTDTQYF; d_call: TRBD2; v_call: TRBV27; j_call: TRBJ2-3; clone_size: NA
cdr3_nt: TGTGCCAGCAGTTTATCGAGGGGGACAGGGAATCAGCCCCAGCATTTT; cdr3_aa: CASSLSRGTGNQPQHF; d_call: TRBD1; v_call: TRBV27; j_call: TRBJ1-5; clone_size: NA
cdr3_nt: TGTGCCAGCAGCGTAGCGACAGGGGCGGATCAGCCCCAGCATTTT; cdr3_aa: CASSVATGADQPQHF; d_call: TRBD1; v_call: TRBV9; j_call: TRBJ1-5; clone_size: NA
cdr3_nt: TGTGCCAGCTCTCCGGGGCCCTTCTACGAGCAGTACTTC; cdr3_aa: CASSPGPFYEQYF; d_call: NA; v_call: TRBV18; j_call: TRBJ2-7; clone_size: NA
cdr3_nt: TGTGCCAGCAGTCCGGGCGGCCGTAGCAACAATGAGCAGTTCTTC; cdr3_aa: CASSPGGRSNNEQFF; d_call: NA; v_call: TRBV28; j_call: TRBJ2-1; clone_size: once
cdr3_nt: TGTGCCAGCAGCCCCACAGGGCGGGACACTGAAGCTTTCTTT; cdr3_aa: CASSPTGRDTEAFF; d_call: NA; v_call: TRBV5-6; j_call: TRBJ1-1; clone_size: NA
cdr3_nt: TGTGCCAGCAGCCATAAATCTAGCCCTAACACCGGGGAGCTGTTTTTT; cdr3_aa: CASSHKSSPNTGELFF; d_call: NA; v_call: TRBV7-3; j_call: TRBJ2-2; clone_size: NA
cdr3_nt: TGTGCCTTCTCGGGGCGCAATCAGCCCCAGCATTTT; cdr3_aa: CAFSGRNQPQHF; d_call: NA; v_call: TRBV30; j_call: TRBJ1-5; clone_size: NA
cdr3_nt: TGTGCCAGTACGGGCGACCCGGCTGTCGCAGTCTTC; cdr3_aa: CASTGDPAVAVF; d_call: NA; v_call: TRBV19; j_call: TRBJ2-1; clone_size: NA
cdr3_nt: TGTGCCAGCAGCTCCGCGAGCGGGAGGGCCTTCTCCTACGAGCAGTACTTC; cdr3_aa: CASSSASGRAFSYEQYF; d_call: TRBD2; v_call: TRBV28; j_call: TRBJ2-7; clone_size: NA
cdr3_nt: TGCGCCAGCAGCGAGGGACTAGCGGGACACACAGATACGCAGTATTTT; cdr3_aa: CASSEGLAGHTDTQYF; d_call: TRBD2; v_call: TRBV4-1; j_call: TRBJ2-3; clone_size: NA
cdr3_nt: TGTGCCAGCAGCCAAGACGGGGAGGTCTACAATGAGCAGTTCTTC; cdr3_aa: CASSQDGEVYNEQFF; d_call: NA; v_call: TRBV14; j_call: TRBJ2-1; clone_size: NA
cdr3_nt: TGTGCCAGCATGACAGGGGCGCTCCTCACCGGGGAGCTGTTTTTT; cdr3_aa: CASMTGALLTGELFF; d_call: TRBD1; v_call: TRBV28; j_call: TRBJ2-2; clone_size: few